The rows below give T cell receptor beta chains drawn from one sample of a study of blood T cell repertoires in COVID-19. Sequencing used immunoSEQ multiplex PCR; TCRdb keeps in-frame clones, though not all of them. The sample has about 220,000 clones; 84% are singletons. The specimen sequenced was peripheral blood. The receptors here all came from a man aged 45-65 years with active or convalescent COVID-19. CDR3s include the opening cysteine and the closing phenylalanine or tryptophan. A D gene is named only where the DNA matches it firmly. Clone size is given for some rows only: seen once, a few or many times, or a class if the clone is expanded.

d_call	clone_size	j_call	v_call	cdr3_nt	cdr3_aa
.	.	TRBJ2-2	TRBV5-1	TGCGCCAGCAGGGATCCTAGCGAGGCCACCGGGGAGCTGTTTTTT	CASRDPSEATGELFF
TRBD2	.	TRBJ2-5	TRBV5-1	TGCGCCAGCAGCTTCACTAGCGGGCTTACGGAGACCCAGTACTTC	CASSFTSGLTETQYF
TRBD2	.	TRBJ2-5	TRBV19	TGTGCCAGTAGTATAGGGACTAGCGGGGGGGCCCGGGAGACCCAGTACTTC	CASSIGTSGGARETQYF
TRBD1	.	TRBJ1-2	TRBV6-5	TGTGCCAGCAGTTACGAGTACAGGGGAGCTGGTGGCTACACCTTC	CASSYEYRGAGGYTF
.	.	TRBJ1-1	TRBV21-1	TGTGCCAGCAGCAACATTGCAGCGCAAGCTTTCTTT	CASSNIAAQAFF
TRBD1	.	TRBJ1-1	TRBV29-1	TGCAGCGTGGACAGGGGGACGGGCACTGAAGCTTTCTTT	CSVDRGTGTEAFF
.	.	TRBJ2-4	TRBV6-5	TGTGCCAGCAGTTACTCCTTGGACATAGGGAACATTCAGTACTTC	CASSYSLDIGNIQYF
.	.	TRBJ1-5	TRBV9	TGTGCCAGCAGCCCCACAGGGCATGACAATCAGCCCCAGCATTTT	CASSPTGHDNQPQHF
.	.	TRBJ2-1	TRBV27	TGTGCCAGCAGTTCATCAGCGGGTTTCTACAATGAGCAGTTCTTC	CASSSSAGFYNEQFF
.	.	TRBJ1-5	TRBV28	TGTGCCAGCAGATCCGACAGTTATCAGCCCCAGCATTTT	CASRSDSYQPQHF
.	.	TRBJ2-1	TRBV27	TGTGCCAGCAGTTTGGGGCTAATTAATGAGCAGTTCTTC	CASSLGLINEQFF
TRBD1	.	TRBJ1-2	TRBV14	TGTGCCAGCAGCGTACAGGGGAGGCGTAACTATGGCTACACCTTC	CASSVQGRRNYGYTF
.	.	TRBJ1-1	TRBV7-2	TGTGCCAGCAGCTTGAAGCCCCTGAACACTGAAGCTTTCTTT	CASSLKPLNTEAFF
TRBD1	.	TRBJ1-4	TRBV20-1	TGCAGTGCTAGTACAGGGGCTACTGAAAAACTGTTTTTT	CSASTGATEKLFF
TRBD1	.	TRBJ1-4	TRBV7-7	TGTGCTAGCAGACGGACAGGAACCATTGCAACTAATGAAAAACTGTTTTTT	CASRRTGTIATNEKLFF
.	.	TRBJ1-1	TRBV13	TGTGCCAGCAGCGAACTCAGGGTTGGGGCTGAAGCTTTCTTT	CASSELRVGAEAFF
.	.	TRBJ2-1	TRBV10-1	TGCGCCAGCAGATCCCGGGCGGAACGGGCCGCGGGAGAGCAGTTCTTC	CASRSRAERAAGEQFF
.	.	TRBJ1-2	TRBV6-2/TRBV6-3	TGTGCCAGCATCCCCCGGAGACAGAACTATGGCTACACCTTC	CASIPRRQNYGYTF
.	medium-sized	TRBJ1-1	TRBV5-1	TGCGCCAGCACCCCCATGACAGAGGATGAAGCTTTCTTT	CASTPMTEDEAFF
.	.	TRBJ2-1	TRBV7-2	TGTGCCAGCAGCTTGGAGATACACCCCTACAATGAGCAGTTCTTC	CASSLEIHPYNEQFF
TRBD2	.	TRBJ2-1	TRBV13	TGTGCCAGCATCTATCTCAAGCGGGAGGGTTACAATGAGCAGTTCTTC	CASIYLKREGYNEQFF
.	.	TRBJ1-2	TRBV10-3	TGTGCCATCACCCCGGACAAGCTGGGTGGCTACACCTTC	CAITPDKLGGYTF
TRBD2	.	TRBJ2-1	TRBV7-2	TGTGCCAGCAGCTTAGTAAGGTCTAGCGGGGGGCAGAATGAGCAGTTCTTC	CASSLVRSSGGQNEQFF
.	.	TRBJ1-1	TRBV14	TGTGCCAGCAGCCAAGCTGTGACAGGCACTGAAGCTTTCTTT	CASSQAVTGTEAFF
.	once	TRBJ2-2	TRBV9	TGTGCCAGCAGCCCGTACTATCTAACCGGGGAGCTGTTTTTT	CASSPYYLTGELFF
TRBD2	.	TRBJ2-1	TRBV27	TGTGCCAGCAAGAGGTCCCTAGCGGGATCCTACAATGAGCAGTTCTTC	CASKRSLAGSYNEQFF
TRBD2	.	TRBJ2-1	TRBV5-4	TGTGCCAGCAGCTCCCCCACACCCCTCGCGGGGGGAATTTACAATGAGCAGTTCTTC	CASSSPTPLAGGIYNEQFF
TRBD1	.	TRBJ1-6	TRBV10-2	TGCGCCAGCAGCGGGACAGGGGGAAATTCACCCCTCCACTTT	CASSGTGGNSPLHF
TRBD2	.	TRBJ2-1	TRBV5-1	TGCGCCAGCAGCCTGGGGACTAGCGGGAATGAGCAGTTCTTC	CASSLGTSGNEQFF
TRBD1	.	TRBJ2-7	TRBV7-9	TGTGCCAGCAGCCACACAGGGGCTGGGAACGAGCAGTACTTC	CASSHTGAGNEQYF
TRBD1	.	TRBJ1-6	TRBV9	TGTGCCAGCAGCGTAGGACAGGGAAATTCACCCCTCCACTTT	CASSVGQGNSPLHF
TRBD1	.	TRBJ2-3	TRBV2	TGTGCCAGCACCCCGTCGGGACAGGAATTCACAGATACGCAGTATTTT	CASTPSGQEFTDTQYF
TRBD2	once	TRBJ2-2	TRBV7-3	TGTGCCAGCAGCTTCAGCGGGGGCACCGGGGAGCTGTTTTTT	CASSFSGGTGELFF
TRBD2	.	TRBJ2-5	TRBV5-4	TGTGCCAGCAGCCCTGGGACTAGCGGGGGGGTGGTAAAGACCCAGTACTTC	CASSPGTSGGVVKTQYF
TRBD1	.	TRBJ1-6	TRBV5-4	TGTGCCAGCAGCAGGGACAGGGCCGACGATTCACCCCTCCACTTT	CASSRDRADDSPLHF
.	.	TRBJ2-1	TRBV28	TGTGCCAGCAGTTTAATGGGGGCTAACAATGAGCAGTTCTTC	CASSLMGANNEQFF
TRBD2	.	TRBJ2-5	TRBV7-8	TGTGCCAGCAGCATCCTAGCGGGGCTGTTCCAAGAGACCCAGTACTTC	CASSILAGLFQETQYF
TRBD2	.	TRBJ2-1	TRBV10-3	TGTGCCATCAGTGCCGCGGGGGAAGGCAATGAGCAGTTCTTC	CAISAAGEGNEQFF
.	.	TRBJ2-7	TRBV2	TGTGCCAGCAATCCTGCGGGTTACGAGCAGTACTTC	CASNPAGYEQYF
TRBD1	few	TRBJ1-2	TRBV7-2	TGTGCCAGCAGCTTGACGGCGGACAGGAGCTATGGCTACACCTTC	CASSLTADRSYGYTF
.	.	TRBJ1-1	TRBV9	TGTGCCAGCAGCGTTACGGGGGTAGGAGGGACTGAAGCTTTCTTT	CASSVTGVGGTEAFF
TRBD2	few	TRBJ2-3	TRBV19	TGTGCCAGTAGTACCCCATTGGGGGGGAGCACAGATACGCAGTATTTT	CASSTPLGGSTDTQYF
TRBD1	.	TRBJ2-5	TRBV5-1	TGCGCCAGCAGCCAGACGGACAGGGGAGAGACCCAGTACTTC	CASSQTDRGETQYF
.	.	TRBJ2-2	TRBV6-5	TGTGCCAGCAGTTACAAGAGCACCGGGGAGCTGTTTTTT	CASSYKSTGELFF
TRBD2	.	TRBJ2-3	TRBV27	TGTGCCAGCAGTACCCTTACTAGCGGGAGAATATTAGATACGCAGTATTTT	CASSTLTSGRILDTQYF
TRBD2	few	TRBJ2-5	TRBV9	TGTGCCAGCAGCGTAGGCAGCGGGAGAACAGAGACCCAGTACTTC	CASSVGSGRTETQYF
TRBD2	.	TRBJ2-1	TRBV7-9	TGTGCCAGCAGCTCCTTGGGACTAGCGGGTAGTGAGCAGTTCTTC	CASSSLGLAGSEQFF
TRBD2	once	TRBJ2-1	TRBV5-1	TGCGCCAGCAGCTTGACTAGCGGGATTTTCTCCTACAATGAGCAGTTCTTC	CASSLTSGIFSYNEQFF
TRBD2	.	TRBJ2-5	TRBV2	TGTGCCAGCAGTGAAGGTAGCGGGGCCCAAGAGACCCAGTACTTC	CASSEGSGAQETQYF
TRBD1	.	TRBJ2-5	TRBV5-1	TGCGCCAGCAGCCGTGGGACAGGGGTACAAGAGACCCAGTACTTC	CASSRGTGVQETQYF
TRBD1	.	TRBJ2-7	TRBV5-6	TGTGCCAGCAGCCCCTCGGACAGGGGGTTCTACGAGCAGTACTTC	CASSPSDRGFYEQYF
TRBD1	.	TRBJ1-6	TRBV10-3	TGTGCCATCAGTGAGTACAGGGGAAATTCACCCCTCCACTTT	CAISEYRGNSPLHF
TRBD1	.	TRBJ2-3	TRBV7-9	TGTGCCAGCAGCTCCCCCGGGACAGGTAGCACAGATACGCAGTATTTT	CASSSPGTGSTDTQYF
.	.	TRBJ2-1	TRBV5-1	TGCGCCAGCAGCCCCCGACCGGGACAAATCAATGAGCAGTTCTTC	CASSPRPGQINEQFF
TRBD2	.	TRBJ2-1	TRBV7-8	TGTGCCAGCAGCTTGGGACTAGCGGGAGCTGAGCAGTTCTTC	CASSLGLAGAEQFF
.	.	TRBJ2-7	TRBV4-3	TGCGCCAGCAGCCAAGATCGGCTAGCTTTTCTCTACGAGCAGTACTTC	CASSQDRLAFLYEQYF
TRBD2	.	TRBJ2-7	TRBV7-8	TGTGCCAGCAGCTTCGGGACTAGCGTCTCCTGGGAGCAGTACTTC	CASSFGTSVSWEQYF
TRBD1	.	TRBJ1-2	TRBV3-1/TRBV3-2	TGTGCCAGCAGCCAAGATAGAACAGGGGGCTGCTATGGCTACACCTTC	CASSQDRTGGCYGYTF
TRBD2	.	TRBJ2-4	TRBV9	TGTGCCAGCAGCCCCCGGACTAGCGGGGGGATCATTCAGTACTTC	CASSPRTSGGIIQYF